This T cell receptor beta chain was observed in a study of shared clonotypes between healthy human individuals. Overall study findings and caveats: Sharing across four donors was highest in naive CD4 (approximately 5%) and lowest in memory CD8 (about 0.4%). Among the subsets, naive ones generally showed larger estimated richness than memory ones.

Germline CDR1 MNHEY, CDR2 SVGAGI. V lost 2 bases and J lost 4, with 12 bases in between. This CDR3 is 15 amino acids long. Around 220 ng DNA, tens of thousands of T cell genomes, went into each sorted-subset replicate PCR. Profiling relied on immunoSEQ multiplex PCR, and the TCRdb table lists in-frame clones only, not all of them. The table shows nearly 1,000,000 clones, with approximately 80% occurring only once. Worth noting for this clone: Its antigen remains unknown.

The TCR sequence derives from a man younger than 30 in good health. Specimen: memory CD4+ T cells sorted from blood. The subset denotes: CD45RA-negative fraction. The chain uses TRBV6-5 and TRBJ2-1, with D maybe TRBD1 (6 bases). In DNA, the CDR3 is TGTGCCAGCAGTTACGTTAGAACAGGGTACAATGAGCAGTTCTTC. This gives the protein CASSYVRTGYNEQFF.